Included here is one T cell receptor beta chain sequence, with context. This sample is part of a study of radiotherapy plus CTLA-4 blockade in lung cancer. Generated by immunoSEQ multiplex PCR, the TCRdb table keeps only in-frame clones and is missing some. This sample has fewer than 150,000 clones, with about four fifths found just once. The sample in question was peripheral blood, obtained from a patient treated with radiotherapy plus ipilimumab. This clonotype was obtained from a human donor with non-small cell lung cancer who had a partial response to radiotherapy plus ipilimumab.

The CDR3 coding sequence is TGTGCCAGCAGTCCCCGGACAGGGGGCGGTAACTATGGCTACACCTTC. Protein: CASSPRTGGGNYGYTF. The chain recombines TRBV28 with TRBJ1-2; 11 bases line up with TRBD1. This CDR3 is built from 16 residues. V gave up 5 bases and J gave up 1 base; unmatched junction bases: 6. Germline CDR1 reads MDHEN; CDR2 reads SYDVKM.